This is a list of T cell receptor beta chains from one sample in a study of blood T cell repertoires in COVID-19. Sequencing used immunoSEQ multiplex PCR; TCRdb keeps in-frame clones, though not all of them. The sample lists roughly 22,000 clones, approximately 75% occurring once. Sequencing was carried out using peripheral blood. These receptors all stem from a woman between 65 and 79 years old with COVID-19, enrolled during active disease. Both conserved end residues are trimmed from each CDR3.

v_call | cdr3_aa
TRBV5-6 | ASSFRTEAF
TRBV15 | ATSENRGFTDTQY
TRBV7-9 | ASSSAGGARGEQF
TRBV7-2 | ASSPDRGLNEKLF
TRBV6-5 | ASSYSGTGDGEQF
TRBV7-3 | ASSSTGEYGYT
TRBV6-2/TRBV6-3 | ASSHRALAGGPRNEQY
TRBV6-5 | ASRGQHLDTQY
TRBV20-1 | SAAGFRYT
TRBV5-6 | ASSLGGRSVYEQY
TRBV6-6 | ATLGTGVSGNTIY
TRBV9 | ASSVGHQSNQPQH
TRBV15 | ATSNSGRVSNEQF
TRBV5-1 | ASSLEGQLYYGYT
TRBV19 | ASSIGFTEAF
TRBV28 | ASRSGGTMNTEAF
TRBV10-3 | AIREGQGTNQPQH
TRBV7-2 | ASSFPWALNSGANVLT
TRBV9 | ASSGQLAGNTIY
TRBV28 | ASSSPSIDEKLF
TRBV10-3 | AIRTRELENTEAF
TRBV7-9 | ASSLVMGGLEAF
TRBV3-1/TRBV3-2 | ASSQRGGGTEAF
TRBV7-9 | ASSRGAVSYEQY
TRBV19 | ASSIGQVNNQPQH
TRBV5-1 | ASSWTGYGYT
TRBV3-1/TRBV3-2 | ASSQDPRDNEQF
TRBV28 | ASGKGRLGNQPQH
TRBV5-6 | ASSLRTGLYEQY
TRBV5-4 | ASSPGTGRTEAF
TRBV6-5 | ASRRGTASSYEQY
TRBV19 | ASIQIGQEDNQPQH
TRBV11-2 | ASSFLRGPTNTGELF
TRBV19 | ASRRQGRKNGYT
TRBV5-1 | ASSVRQVGDFNTEAF
TRBV6-6 | ASSRLPEAGGYEQY
TRBV6-6 | ATQRGGNNEKLF
TRBV5-4 | ACQLGGANTEAF
TRBV9 | ASSVVPGDNSPLH
TRBV7-7 | ASSLVPRTGAYEQY
TRBV28 | ASSPPGVYGYT
TRBV7-2 | ASSPGDSYRGEQY
TRBV7-3 | ASSAGLAGVVF
TRBV19 | ASTDSYSNQPQH
TRBV19 | ASSTHTGGASNQPQH
TRBV6-5 | ASSVRDRGPLH
TRBV12-3/TRBV12-4 | ASEGTLGNIQY
TRBV5-5 | ASSMTGVETQY
TRBV12-3/TRBV12-4 | ASSRDITYEQY
TRBV28 | ASSPDRLEGYT
TRBV3-1/TRBV3-2 | ASSQRDSEAF